This is a list of T cell receptor beta chains from one sample in a study of spatial heterogeneity in lung cancer. MiXCR was run by TCRdb on the 5' RACE reads, yielding one entry per CDR3 protein. The sample yields 25,000 to 30,000 distinct CDR3 sequences, less than 9% seen once. The starting material was lung tumor tissue, obtained at surgery. The receptors were sampled from a male donor with early-stage non-small cell lung cancer. Each CDR3 is given with its conserved first and last residue. The D gene is left open where the match is weak. Not all rows give a size; the values are once, few, many and, for expanded clones, a class.

clone size: .
D gene: .
J gene: TRBJ2-2
V gene: TRBV28
CDR3 DNA: TGTGCCAGCAGCCGGCGGGGTAACACCGGGGAGCTGTTTTTT
CDR3 protein: CASSRRGNTGELFF

clone size: few
D gene: TRBD1
J gene: TRBJ2-7
V gene: TRBV14
CDR3 DNA: TGTGCCAGCAGCCGGGCAGGGGGATGGTACGAGCAGTACTTC
CDR3 protein: CASSRAGGWYEQYF

clone size: many
D gene: TRBD1
J gene: TRBJ2-5
V gene: TRBV27
CDR3 DNA: TGTGCCAGCAGTCCAGGGACAGGGGAGACCCAGTACTTC
CDR3 protein: CASSPGTGETQYF

clone size: few
D gene: TRBD2
J gene: TRBJ2-1
V gene: TRBV4-2
CDR3 DNA: TGTGCCAGCAGCCAAGACCCAGCGGGGGGGCCTGAGGGTATATTCGATGAGCAGTTCTTC
CDR3 protein: CASSQDPAGGPEGIFDEQFF

clone size: medium-sized
D gene: .
J gene: TRBJ1-1
V gene: TRBV27
CDR3 DNA: TGTGCCAGCTCACTAGGGGTGGACACTGAAGCTTTCTTT
CDR3 protein: CASSLGVDTEAFF

clone size: many
D gene: .
J gene: TRBJ1-4
V gene: TRBV4-1
CDR3 DNA: TGCGCCAGCAGCCCGACGGAACTTGTACGTGAAAAACTGTTTTTT
CDR3 protein: CASSPTELVREKLFF

clone size: many
D gene: .
J gene: TRBJ1-2
V gene: TRBV12-3/TRBV12-4
CDR3 DNA: TGTGCCAGCAGTTCGCAAGTCTACTATGGCTACACCTTC
CDR3 protein: CASSSQVYYGYTF

clone size: many
D gene: TRBD2
J gene: TRBJ2-1
V gene: TRBV28
CDR3 DNA: TGTGCCAGCAGAAAGCGGGGGGCCCCCTCCTACAATGAGCAGTTCTTC
CDR3 protein: CASRKRGAPSYNEQFF

clone size: few
D gene: .
J gene: TRBJ2-3
V gene: TRBV6-2/TRBV6-3
CDR3 DNA: TGTGCCAGCAGTTACTCGAGTCAGAGCACAGATACGCAGTATTTT
CDR3 protein: CASSYSSQSTDTQYF

clone size: .
D gene: TRBD1
J gene: TRBJ1-5
V gene: TRBV28
CDR3 DNA: TGTGCCAGCAGATTGGGGACAGGGGCTAATCAGCCCCAGCATTTT
CDR3 protein: CASRLGTGANQPQHF

clone size: .
D gene: .
J gene: TRBJ2-2
V gene: TRBV7-2
CDR3 DNA: TGTGCCAGCAGCTTAATAGGGACCACCGGGGAGCTGTTTTTT
CDR3 protein: CASSLIGTTGELFF

clone size: many
D gene: .
J gene: TRBJ1-1
V gene: TRBV7-2
CDR3 DNA: TGTGCCAGCAGTATAGGGGTGTTCGCTGAAGCTTTCTTT
CDR3 protein: CASSIGVFAEAFF

clone size: many
D gene: TRBD1
J gene: TRBJ2-7
V gene: TRBV18
CDR3 DNA: TGTGCCAGCTCACCGGACAGGGGAATAGGCTCCGAGCAGTACTTC
CDR3 protein: CASSPDRGIGSEQYF

clone size: .
D gene: TRBD2
J gene: TRBJ2-7
V gene: TRBV5-6
CDR3 DNA: TGTGCCAGCAGCGCGCTCCTACGGGGGGGCGGCTACGAGCAGTACTTC
CDR3 protein: CASSALLRGGGYEQYF

clone size: many
D gene: .
J gene: TRBJ2-2
V gene: TRBV9
CDR3 DNA: TGTGCCAGCAGCGTAGAGCCGGGGAACACCGGGGAGCTGTTTTTT
CDR3 protein: CASSVEPGNTGELFF

clone size: many
D gene: .
J gene: TRBJ1-2
V gene: TRBV29-1
CDR3 DNA: TGCAGCGTTGTCAGGGAGTACGGTGGTGGCTACACCTTC
CDR3 protein: CSVVREYGGGYTF

clone size: medium-sized
D gene: .
J gene: TRBJ2-5
V gene: TRBV13
CDR3 DNA: TGTGCCAGCAGCGGCCCGTTGGGGGTCCAAGAGACCCAGTACTTC
CDR3 protein: CASSGPLGVQETQYF

clone size: few
D gene: .
J gene: TRBJ2-3
V gene: TRBV2
CDR3 DNA: TGTGCCAGCAAAGTGGAGCTCCACACAGATACGCAGTATTTT
CDR3 protein: CASKVELHTDTQYF

clone size: many
D gene: .
J gene: TRBJ1-2
V gene: TRBV6-5
CDR3 DNA: TGTGCCAGCAGTTACGACGGGCAGCGGGGCTACACCTTC
CDR3 protein: CASSYDGQRGYTF

clone size: .
D gene: TRBD1
J gene: TRBJ2-7
V gene: TRBV28
CDR3 DNA: TGTGCCAGCAGTACGACAGGACAGGGATTCTCCTACGAGCAGTACTTC
CDR3 protein: CASSTTGQGFSYEQYF

clone size: many
D gene: TRBD1
J gene: TRBJ1-5
V gene: TRBV7-9
CDR3 DNA: TGTGCCAGCAGCTCGGACAGGGGTTGGCAGCCCCAGCATTTT
CDR3 protein: CASSSDRGWQPQHF

clone size: many
D gene: TRBD2
J gene: TRBJ2-5
V gene: TRBV10-3
CDR3 DNA: TGTGCCATCAGTGATTGGGAGAATAGCGGGGGAAAAGAGACCCAGTACTTC
CDR3 protein: CAISDWENSGGKETQYF

clone size: many
D gene: .
J gene: TRBJ2-2
V gene: TRBV6-5
CDR3 DNA: TGTGCCAGCAGACAGGCCCGGGCGGGGGAGCTGTTTTTT
CDR3 protein: CASRQARAGELFF

clone size: many
D gene: .
J gene: TRBJ2-2
V gene: TRBV15
CDR3 DNA: TGTGCCACTGGGGCGCGAAGCACCGGGGAGCTGTTTTTT
CDR3 protein: CATGARSTGELFF

clone size: many
D gene: TRBD2
J gene: TRBJ2-7
V gene: TRBV29-1
CDR3 DNA: TGCAGCGTCGCGCGTCGGGGGGTAACCTACGAGCAGTACTTC
CDR3 protein: CSVARRGVTYEQYF

clone size: few
D gene: TRBD2
J gene: TRBJ2-5
V gene: TRBV5-6
CDR3 DNA: TGTGCCAGCAGCTTGGTGAGGAGCGGGGCCCAGTACTTC
CDR3 protein: CASSLVRSGAQYF

clone size: few
D gene: .
J gene: TRBJ2-5
V gene: TRBV28
CDR3 DNA: TGTGCCAGCAGTACCCGGACGTTTTATCTGGGGACCCAGTACTTC
CDR3 protein: CASSTRTFYLGTQYF

clone size: many
D gene: .
J gene: TRBJ2-5
V gene: TRBV5-1
CDR3 DNA: TGCGCCAGCAGCTTGGTTGAGACCCAGTACTTC
CDR3 protein: CASSLVETQYF

clone size: few
D gene: .
J gene: TRBJ1-2
V gene: TRBV28
CDR3 DNA: TGTGCCAGCAGTGAGACAAGTTATGGCTACACCTTC
CDR3 protein: CASSETSYGYTF

clone size: many
D gene: TRBD1
J gene: TRBJ1-1
V gene: TRBV20-1
CDR3 DNA: TGCAGTGCCAGGGAGAGCAGGGGGCGCACTGAAGCTTTCTTT
CDR3 protein: CSARESRGRTEAFF

clone size: few
D gene: .
J gene: TRBJ2-7
V gene: TRBV10-3
CDR3 DNA: TGTGCCATCAGTACCCCTAGGGGCGAGCAGTACTTC
CDR3 protein: CAISTPRGEQYF

clone size: many
D gene: TRBD1
J gene: TRBJ1-5
V gene: TRBV6-5
CDR3 DNA: TGTGCCAGCAGTCCCTATACAGGGGGCGGTCAGCCCCAGCATTTT
CDR3 protein: CASSPYTGGGQPQHF

clone size: few
D gene: .
J gene: TRBJ1-4
V gene: TRBV7-2
CDR3 DNA: TGTGCCAGCAGCTTAGGCAGGGCCTTTGAAAAACTGTTTTTT
CDR3 protein: CASSLGRAFEKLFF

clone size: many
D gene: .
J gene: TRBJ1-3
V gene: TRBV7-2
CDR3 DNA: TGTGCCAGCAGCTCAGTGGGGTCGGGGCTCTCTGGAAACACCATATATTTT
CDR3 protein: CASSSVGSGLSGNTIYF

clone size: many
D gene: .
J gene: TRBJ2-7
V gene: TRBV20-1
CDR3 DNA: TGCAGTGGCCTCAGGGTCAACGAGCAGTACTTC
CDR3 protein: CSGLRVNEQYF

clone size: few
D gene: .
J gene: TRBJ2-7
V gene: TRBV10-3
CDR3 DNA: TGTGCCATCAGGGGGTCGAACTCCTACGAGCAGTACTTC
CDR3 protein: CAIRGSNSYEQYF

clone size: few
D gene: .
J gene: TRBJ2-1
V gene: TRBV11-2
CDR3 DNA: TGTGCCAGCAGCCTACTTCCCGCGGGGGCGCGATACAATGAGCAGTTCTTC
CDR3 protein: CASSLLPAGARYNEQFF

clone size: .
D gene: .
J gene: TRBJ2-7
V gene: TRBV12-3/TRBV12-4
CDR3 DNA: TGTGCCAGCAGTTTCTCGGGTTCCTACGAGCAGTACTTC
CDR3 protein: CASSFSGSYEQYF

clone size: many
D gene: .
J gene: TRBJ2-1
V gene: TRBV2
CDR3 DNA: TGTGCCAGCAGTGAAGGTCGAGGCAGTCCGATTTACAATGAGCAGTTCTTC
CDR3 protein: CASSEGRGSPIYNEQFF

clone size: few
D gene: .
J gene: TRBJ1-6
V gene: TRBV7-2
CDR3 DNA: TGTGCCAGCAGCTTAGAGGCAGGGTATTCACCCCTCCACTTT
CDR3 protein: CASSLEAGYSPLHF

clone size: many
D gene: .
J gene: TRBJ1-1
V gene: TRBV5-1
CDR3 DNA: TGCGCCAGCAGCTTTCAAGGAGGGACTGAAGCTTTCTTT
CDR3 protein: CASSFQGGTEAFF

clone size: many
D gene: TRBD2
J gene: TRBJ2-3
V gene: TRBV7-6
CDR3 DNA: TGTGCCAGCAGCTTACTAGCGGGGGGCACAGATACGCAGTATTTT
CDR3 protein: CASSLLAGGTDTQYF

clone size: medium-sized
D gene: .
J gene: TRBJ1-4
V gene: TRBV20-1
CDR3 DNA: TGCAGTGTCAAAGAAGGTGCTAATGAAAAACTGTTTTTT
CDR3 protein: CSVKEGANEKLFF

clone size: many
D gene: .
J gene: TRBJ2-1
V gene: TRBV7-2
CDR3 DNA: TGTGCCAGCAGCTTAGAAAGCTCCTACAATGAGCAGTTCTTC
CDR3 protein: CASSLESSYNEQFF

clone size: .
D gene: .
J gene: TRBJ2-3
V gene: TRBV7-2
CDR3 DNA: TGTGCCAGCAGCTTAGAGGGGATGGATACGCAGTATTTT
CDR3 protein: CASSLEGMDTQYF